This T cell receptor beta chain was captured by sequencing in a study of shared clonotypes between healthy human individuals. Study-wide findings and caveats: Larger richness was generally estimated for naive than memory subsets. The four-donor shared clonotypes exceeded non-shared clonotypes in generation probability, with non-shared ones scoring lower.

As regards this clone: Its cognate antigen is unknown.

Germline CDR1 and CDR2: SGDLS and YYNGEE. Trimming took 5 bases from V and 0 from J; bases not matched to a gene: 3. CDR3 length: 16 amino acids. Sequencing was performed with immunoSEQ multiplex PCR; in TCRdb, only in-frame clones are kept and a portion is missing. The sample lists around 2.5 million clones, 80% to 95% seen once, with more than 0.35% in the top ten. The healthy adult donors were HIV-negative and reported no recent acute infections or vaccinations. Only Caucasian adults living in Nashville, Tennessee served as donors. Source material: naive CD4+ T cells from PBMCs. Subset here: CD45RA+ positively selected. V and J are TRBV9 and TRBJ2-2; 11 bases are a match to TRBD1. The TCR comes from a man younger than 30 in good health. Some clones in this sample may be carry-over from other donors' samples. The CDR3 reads CASSRTGGANTGELFF. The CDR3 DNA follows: TGTGCCAGCAGTCGGACAGGGGGCGCGAACACCGGGGAGCTGTTTTTT.